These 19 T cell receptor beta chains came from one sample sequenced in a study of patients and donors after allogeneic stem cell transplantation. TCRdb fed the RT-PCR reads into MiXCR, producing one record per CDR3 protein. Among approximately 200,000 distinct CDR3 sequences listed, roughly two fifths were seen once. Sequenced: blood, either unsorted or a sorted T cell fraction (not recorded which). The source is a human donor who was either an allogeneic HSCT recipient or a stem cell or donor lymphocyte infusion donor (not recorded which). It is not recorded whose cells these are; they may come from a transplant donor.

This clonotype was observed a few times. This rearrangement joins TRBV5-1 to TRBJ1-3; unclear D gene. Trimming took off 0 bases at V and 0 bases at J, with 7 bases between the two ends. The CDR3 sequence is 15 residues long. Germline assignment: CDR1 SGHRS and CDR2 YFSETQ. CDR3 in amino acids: CASSLERISGNTIYF. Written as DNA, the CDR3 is TGCGCCAGCAGCTTGGAGCGGATCTCTGGAAACACCATATATTTT.

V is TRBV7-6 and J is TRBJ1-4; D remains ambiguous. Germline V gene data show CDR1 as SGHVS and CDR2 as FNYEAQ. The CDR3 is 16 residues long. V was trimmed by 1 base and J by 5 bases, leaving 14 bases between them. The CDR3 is CASSLEVAGSNEKLFF. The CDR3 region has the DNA TGTGCCAGCAGCTTAGAAGTAGCCGGGAGCAATGAAAAACTGTTTTTT.

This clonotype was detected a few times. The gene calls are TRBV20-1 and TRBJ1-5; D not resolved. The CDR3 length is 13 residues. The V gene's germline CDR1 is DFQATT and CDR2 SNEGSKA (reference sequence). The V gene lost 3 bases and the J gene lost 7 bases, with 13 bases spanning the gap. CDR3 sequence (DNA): TGCAGTGCTAGGAGGGAGGGCCGGCAGCCCCAGCATTTT. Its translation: CSARREGRQPQHF.

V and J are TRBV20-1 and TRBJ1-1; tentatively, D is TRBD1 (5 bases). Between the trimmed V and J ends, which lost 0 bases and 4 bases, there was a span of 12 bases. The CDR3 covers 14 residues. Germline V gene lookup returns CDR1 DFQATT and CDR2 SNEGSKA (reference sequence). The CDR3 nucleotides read TGCAGTGCTAGAGATCCGGGGGGGAGCACTGAAGCTTTCTTT. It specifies CSARDPGGSTEAFF.

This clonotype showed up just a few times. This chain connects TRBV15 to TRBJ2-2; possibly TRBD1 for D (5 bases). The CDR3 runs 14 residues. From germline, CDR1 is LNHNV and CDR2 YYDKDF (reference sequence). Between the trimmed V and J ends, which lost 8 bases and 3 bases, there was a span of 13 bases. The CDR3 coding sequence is TGTGCCACCGTTAATAAGGGGTACACCGGGGAGCTGTTTTTT. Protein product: CATVNKGYTGELFF.

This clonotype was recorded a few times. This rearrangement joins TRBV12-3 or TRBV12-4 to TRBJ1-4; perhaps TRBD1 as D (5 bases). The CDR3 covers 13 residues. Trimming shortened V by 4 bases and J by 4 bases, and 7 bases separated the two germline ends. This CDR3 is CASSSTVNEKLFF. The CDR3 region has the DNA TGTGCCAGCAGTTCGACAGTTAATGAAAAACTGTTTTTT.

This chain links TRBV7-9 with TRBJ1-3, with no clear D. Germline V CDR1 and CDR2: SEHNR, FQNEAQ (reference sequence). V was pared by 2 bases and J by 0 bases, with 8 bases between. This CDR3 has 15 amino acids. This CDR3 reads CASSLSRFSGNTIYF. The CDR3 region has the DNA TGTGCCAGCAGCTTAAGTAGGTTCTCTGGAAACACCATATATTTT.

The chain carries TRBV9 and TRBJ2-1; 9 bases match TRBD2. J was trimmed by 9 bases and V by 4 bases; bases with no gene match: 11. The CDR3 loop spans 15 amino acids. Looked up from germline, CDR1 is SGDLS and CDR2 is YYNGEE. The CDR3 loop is CASSSGGGAFREQFF. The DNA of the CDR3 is TGTGCCAGCAGCTCCGGCGGGGGGGCCTTTCGTGAGCAGTTCTTC.

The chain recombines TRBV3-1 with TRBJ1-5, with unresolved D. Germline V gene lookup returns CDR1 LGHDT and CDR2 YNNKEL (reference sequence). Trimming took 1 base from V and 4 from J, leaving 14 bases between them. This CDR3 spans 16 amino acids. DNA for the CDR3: TGTGCCAGCAGCCAAGGGGTAGGGTTAGGTAATCAGCCCCAGCATTTT. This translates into CASSQGVGLGNQPQHF.

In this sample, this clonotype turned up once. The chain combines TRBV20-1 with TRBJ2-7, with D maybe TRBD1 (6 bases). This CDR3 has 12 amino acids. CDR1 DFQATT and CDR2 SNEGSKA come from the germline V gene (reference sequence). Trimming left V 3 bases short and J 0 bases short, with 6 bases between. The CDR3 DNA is TGCAGTGCTAGGACAGGCTCCTACGAGCAGTACTTC. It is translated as CSARTGSYEQYF.

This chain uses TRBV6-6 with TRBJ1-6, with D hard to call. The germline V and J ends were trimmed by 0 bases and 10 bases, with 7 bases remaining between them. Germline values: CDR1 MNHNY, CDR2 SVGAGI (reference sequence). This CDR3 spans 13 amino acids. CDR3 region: CASSYSEGSPLHF. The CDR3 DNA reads TGTGCCAGCAGTTACTCGGAGGGATCACCCCTCCACTTT.

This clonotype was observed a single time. CDR3 amino acids: CASSEPLRGQVVEAFF. The CDR3 coding sequence is TGTGCCAGCAGTGAACCACTACGGGGACAAGTAGTTGAAGCTTTCTTT. J is TRBJ1-1 and V is TRBV2; the D gene is possibly TRBD1 (6 bases). The CDR3 runs to 16 residues. With 2 bases removed from V and 7 bases from J, the gap between germline ends came to 20 bases. The germline CDR1 and CDR2 sequences are SNHLY and FYNNEI.

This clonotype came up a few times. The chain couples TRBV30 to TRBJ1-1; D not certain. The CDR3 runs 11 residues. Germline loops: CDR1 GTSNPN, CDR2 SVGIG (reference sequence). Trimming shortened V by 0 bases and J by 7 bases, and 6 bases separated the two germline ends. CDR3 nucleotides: TGTGCCTGGAGTGTACGCGGTGAAGCTTTCTTT. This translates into CAWSVRGEAFF. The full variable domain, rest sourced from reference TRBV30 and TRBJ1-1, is SQTIHQWPATLVQPVGSPLSLECTVEGTSNPNLYWYRQAAGRGLQLLFYSVGIGQISSEVPQNLSASRPQDRQFILSSKKLLLSDSGFYLCAWSVRGEAFFGQGTRLTVV.

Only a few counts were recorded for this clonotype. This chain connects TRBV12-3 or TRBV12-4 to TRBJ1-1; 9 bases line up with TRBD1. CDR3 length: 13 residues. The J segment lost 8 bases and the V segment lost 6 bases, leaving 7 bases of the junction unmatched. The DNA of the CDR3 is TGTGCCAGCAGATCCACAGGGGGCGAAGAAGCTTTCTTT. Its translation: CASRSTGGEEAFF.

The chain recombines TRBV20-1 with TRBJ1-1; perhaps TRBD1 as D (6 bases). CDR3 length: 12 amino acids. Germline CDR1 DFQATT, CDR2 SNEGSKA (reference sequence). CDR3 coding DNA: TGCAGACAAACAGGGTTCAACACTGAAGCTTTCTTT. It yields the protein CRQTGFNTEAFF.

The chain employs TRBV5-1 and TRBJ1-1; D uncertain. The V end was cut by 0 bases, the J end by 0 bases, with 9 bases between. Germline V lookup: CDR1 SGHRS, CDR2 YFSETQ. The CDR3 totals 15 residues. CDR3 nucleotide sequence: TGCGCCAGCAGCTTGGAACGTGCTATGAACACTGAAGCTTTCTTT. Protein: CASSLERAMNTEAFF.

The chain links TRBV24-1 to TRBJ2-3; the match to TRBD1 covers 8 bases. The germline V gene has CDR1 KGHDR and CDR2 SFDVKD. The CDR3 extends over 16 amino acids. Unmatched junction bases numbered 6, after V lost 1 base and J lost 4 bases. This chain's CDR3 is CATSDLEQGASDTQYF. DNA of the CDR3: TGTGCCACCAGTGATTTAGAGCAGGGGGCCTCAGATACGCAGTATTTT.

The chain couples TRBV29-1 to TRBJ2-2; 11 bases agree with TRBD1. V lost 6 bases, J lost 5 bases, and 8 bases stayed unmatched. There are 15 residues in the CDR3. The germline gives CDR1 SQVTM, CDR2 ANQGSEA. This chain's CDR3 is CSVAFRDRGTGELFF. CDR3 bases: TGCAGCGTGGCCTTCCGGGACAGGGGGACCGGGGAGCTGTTTTTT.

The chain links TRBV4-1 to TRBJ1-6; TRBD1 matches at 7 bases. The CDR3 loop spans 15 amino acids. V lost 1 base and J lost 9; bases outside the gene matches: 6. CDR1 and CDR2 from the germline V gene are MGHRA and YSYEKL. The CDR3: CASSQGGTASSPLHF. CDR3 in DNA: TGCGCCAGCAGCCAAGGGGGGACAGCTTCTTCACCCCTCCACTTT.